The rows below give T cell receptor beta chains drawn from one sample of a study of T cells in Graves' hyperthyroidism and ophthalmopathy. TCRdb redid the calling of the multiplex PCR reads with MiXCR, one entry per CDR3 protein. Among 250,000 to 300,000 distinct CDR3 sequences, approximately 14% were seen once, and the ten largest hold roughly 7.9%. The source material was blood. The receptors shown here come from a middle-aged woman with Graves' hyperthyroidism. CDR3s include the opening cysteine and the closing phenylalanine or tryptophan. A D gene is named only where the DNA matches it firmly. Only some rows state a clone size, as once, few, many or a class for expanded clones.

many | TRBD1 | TRBJ1-2 | TRBV3-1 | CASSQAMWTGYGYTF | TGTGCCAGCAGCCAAGCGATGTGGACAGGCTATGGCTACACCTTC
many | TRBD1 | TRBJ2-4 | TRBV2 | CASSEAIRGPVNIQYF | TGTGCCAGCAGTGAAGCTATCAGGGGGCCGGTAAACATTCAGTACTTC
many | - | TRBJ1-1 | TRBV27 | CASSFRPKTGGMNTEAFF | TGTGCCAGCAGTTTTCGCCCGAAGACAGGAGGCATGAACACTGAAGCTTTCTTT
many | TRBD1 | TRBJ1-1 | TRBV20-1 | CSARTGEGNTEAFF | TGCAGTGCTAGAACAGGGGAGGGGAACACTGAAGCTTTCTTT
many | TRBD2 | TRBJ2-1 | TRBV7-2 | CASSLAGSGGRAEQFF | TGTGCCAGCAGCTTAGCGGGTAGCGGGGGGCGGGCTGAGCAGTTCTTC
many | - | TRBJ2-1 | TRBV11-2 | CASSLALENEQFF | TGTGCCAGCAGCTTAGCACTAGAAAATGAGCAGTTCTTC
many | TRBD2 | TRBJ2-1 | TRBV11-2 | CASSLVLAGGQRFF | TGTGCCAGCAGCTTAGTGCTAGCGGGTGGGCAGCGGTTCTTC
many | - | TRBJ1-2 | TRBV5-1 | CASSPEGGPGYTF | TGCGCCAGCAGCCCGGAGGGGGGGCCCGGCTACACCTTC
few | - | TRBJ1-5 | TRBV9 | CASSVGSSNQPQHF | TGTGCCAGCAGCGTCGGCAGCTCCAATCAGCCCCAGCATTTT
many | TRBD2 | TRBJ2-1 | TRBV3-1 | CASSQTSGEQFF | TGTGCCAGCAGCCAAACTAGCGGTGAGCAGTTCTTC
many | - | TRBJ2-1 | TRBV11-3 | CASSLERRGREQFF | TGTGCCAGCAGCTTAGAACGCAGGGGGAGGGAGCAGTTCTTC
many | TRBD2 | TRBJ2-7 | TRBV12-3/TRBV12-4 | CASSQDPSGRAGEQYF | TGTGCCAGCAGCCAGGACCCTAGCGGGAGGGCGGGGGAGCAGTACTTC
- | - | TRBJ2-3 | TRBV6-5 | CASSYTGITDTQYF | TGTGCCAGCAGTTACACAGGGATCACAGATACGCAGTATTTT
many | - | TRBJ2-1 | TRBV24-1 | CATSDMDSRHHNEQFF | TGTGCCACCAGTGATATGGACTCCCGCCACCACAATGAGCAGTTCTTC
many | TRBD1 | TRBJ2-7 | TRBV27 | CASSLSHRGWSYEQYF | TGTGCCAGCAGTCTCTCGCACAGGGGATGGTCCTACGAGCAGTACTTC
many | - | TRBJ2-7 | TRBV28 | CASSWNAEQYF | TGTGCCAGCAGCTGGAACGCAGAGCAGTACTTC
many | TRBD2 | TRBJ2-1 | TRBV7-9 | CASSLAASGGSSYNEQFF | TGTGCCAGCAGCTTAGCGGCTAGCGGGGGGAGCTCCTACAATGAGCAGTTCTTC
few | TRBD1 | TRBJ2-3 | TRBV19 | CASSRGQATDTQYF | TGTGCCAGTAGTCGTGGACAGGCGACAGATACGCAGTATTTT
- | - | TRBJ2-4 | TRBV10-3 | CAISESVGGLAKNIQYF | TGTGCCATCAGTGAGTCTGTGGGGGGTCTAGCCAAAAACATTCAGTACTTC
many | TRBD2 | TRBJ2-2 | TRBV15 | CATRGTSINTGELFF | TGTGCCACTCGGGGGACTAGCATCAACACCGGGGAGCTGTTTTTT
many | TRBD1 | TRBJ2-7 | TRBV29-1 | CSVRDRVMGYEQYF | TGCAGCGTGCGGGACAGGGTCATGGGCTACGAGCAGTACTTC
many | - | TRBJ2-2 | TRBV28 | CASSPAGLANTGELFF | TGTGCCAGCAGTCCCGCAGGACTCGCGAACACCGGGGAGCTGTTTTTT
many | - | TRBJ2-1 | TRBV2 | CASRGDTLYNEQFF | TGTGCCAGCAGGGGGGACACCCTCTACAATGAGCAGTTCTTC
many | - | TRBJ2-5 | TRBV7-2 | CASSLEASRYETQYF | TGTGCCAGCAGCTTAGAGGCTAGCCGGTATGAGACCCAGTACTTC
many | - | TRBJ2-5 | TRBV3-1 | CASNRGGETQYF | TGTGCCAGCAACCGAGGAGGGGAGACCCAGTACTTC
- | - | TRBJ1-2 | TRBV4-2 | CASSQDLLDPVRNYGYTF | TGTGCCAGCAGCCAAGACCTCCTGGACCCAGTGCGCAACTATGGCTACACCTTC
- | - | TRBJ2-3 | TRBV24-1 | CATSAASITDTQYF | TGTGCCACCAGTGCGGCCTCAATCACAGATACGCAGTATTTT
- | TRBD1 | TRBJ2-5 | TRBV19 | CATEDRGSETQYF | TGTGCCACCGAGGACAGGGGTTCGGAGACCCAGTACTTC
- | - | TRBJ2-7 | TRBV19 | CASSIAGRYEQYF | TGTGCCAGTAGTATCGCGGGCCGCTACGAGCAGTACTTC
once | - | TRBJ2-3 | TRBV5-4 | CASSFGGVTDTQYF | TGTGCCAGCAGCTTCGGGGGAGTCACAGATACGCAGTATTTT
many | - | TRBJ1-1 | TRBV6-1 | CASTHPTSAEAFF | TGTGCCAGCACGCACCCGACGAGCGCTGAAGCTTTCTTT
many | - | TRBJ2-7 | TRBV11-3 | CASSLEVGTYEQYF | TGTGCCAGCAGCTTAGAGGTAGGGACCTACGAGCAGTACTTC
few | - | TRBJ2-7 | TRBV6-4 | CASNLEGSVSYEQYF | TGTGCCAGCAACCTAGAGGGGTCGGTTTCCTACGAGCAGTACTTC
- | - | TRBJ2-5 | TRBV3-1 | CASSQRQSQETQYF | TGTGCCAGCAGCCAGAGACAGTCCCAAGAGACCCAGTACTTC
- | - | TRBJ1-6 | TRBV11-2 | CASSSPGGTYNSPLHF | TGTGCCAGCAGCTCCCCCGGCGGGACCTATAATTCACCCCTCCACTTT
many | - | TRBJ1-4 | TRBV12-3/TRBV12-4 | CASSPGLREKLFF | TGTGCCAGCAGTCCCGGGCTGAGGGAAAAACTGTTTTTT
many | - | TRBJ1-2 | TRBV9 | CASRRSVGYTF | TGTGCCAGCAGACGGTCGGTTGGCTACACCTTC
many | TRBD2 | TRBJ2-1 | TRBV7-6 | CASSPLAGVYNEQFF | TGTGCCAGCAGCCCCCTAGCGGGAGTCTACAATGAGCAGTTCTTC
many | TRBD2 | TRBJ2-7 | TRBV2 | CASIRLAGGPYEQYF | TGTGCCAGCATAAGACTAGCGGGAGGGCCCTACGAGCAGTACTTC
many | - | TRBJ2-1 | TRBV3-1 | CASSYTGEDEQFF | TGTGCCAGCAGCTATACGGGCGAGGATGAGCAGTTCTTC
- | TRBD1 | TRBJ1-3 | TRBV15 | CATSRGGTGGNTIYF | TGTGCCACCAGCAGAGGCGGGACAGGGGGAAACACCATATATTTT
many | - | TRBJ1-5 | TRBV12-3/TRBV12-4 | CASSAEQNQPQHF | TGTGCCAGCAGTGCGGAACAAAATCAGCCCCAGCATTTT
few | - | TRBJ1-3 | TRBV12-3/TRBV12-4 | CASTLWADSGNTIYF | TGTGCCAGCACCCTTTGGGCAGACTCTGGAAACACCATATATTTT
- | - | TRBJ1-1 | TRBV14 | CASSQGPGENTEAFF | TGTGCCAGCAGCCAAGGGCCAGGGGAGAACACTGAAGCTTTCTTT
few | TRBD2 | TRBJ2-1 | TRBV11-2 | CASSRLADEQFF | TGTGCCAGCAGCCGACTAGCAGATGAGCAGTTCTTC
many | - | TRBJ1-2 | TRBV10-3 | CAISESEEHSRNYGYTF | TGTGCCATCAGTGAGTCGGAGGAACACAGCAGAAACTATGGCTACACCTTC
many | - | TRBJ1-4 | TRBV5-1 | CASSFEGATNEKLFF | TGCGCCAGCAGCTTTGAGGGGGCAACTAATGAAAAACTGTTTTTT
- | TRBD1 | TRBJ2-1 | TRBV19 | CASSIRDRPNNEQFF | TGTGCCAGTAGTATCCGGGACAGGCCAAACAATGAGCAGTTCTTC
many | - | TRBJ1-5 | TRBV19 | CASSKTANQPQHF | TGTGCCAGTAGTAAAACGGCCAATCAGCCCCAGCATTTT
many | - | TRBJ2-3 | TRBV20-1 | CSASSLGTDTQYF | TGCAGTGCTAGTTCCCTGGGGACAGATACGCAGTATTTT
- | TRBD1 | TRBJ1-5 | TRBV6-2/TRBV6-3 | CASTERTGEGNQPQHF | TGTGCCAGCACTGAGAGGACAGGGGAGGGCAATCAGCCCCAGCATTTT
many | - | TRBJ1-2 | TRBV28 | CASSSGLYGYTF | TGTGCCAGCAGCTCGGGTCTTTATGGCTACACCTTC
many | - | TRBJ2-1 | TRBV7-8 | CASSPILVNNEQFF | TGTGCCAGCAGCCCCATACTAGTTAACAATGAGCAGTTCTTC
few | - | TRBJ2-2 | TRBV11-1 | CASSLGRGNTGELFF | TGTGCCAGCAGCTTAGGCAGGGGAAACACCGGGGAGCTGTTTTTT